This record looks at one T cell receptor beta chain sequence and its context. Its specificity is unknown. The CDR3 totals 14 residues. V shed 3 bases, J shed 5 bases, and the junction held 5 bases outside the gene matches. Germline CDR1 reads SGHNT; CDR2 reads YYREEE (reference sequence). The sample comes from a study of identifying expanded T cells in peripheral blood. Study-wide results and limits: Across healthy donors, higher total template counts meant significantly greater approximately two-week count variance. Technical replicates showed approximately 1.2 changed clones; two weeks roughly 16; four weeks 19.

No infections or other immune events were documented during collection. The repertoire was sequenced with immunoSEQ multiplex PCR; TCRdb's copy has only in-frame clones and lacks some. The table records about 86,000 clones, roughly 81% of them present only once. This TCR was sampled from a person aged 18 to 70 in good health. Sequencing was carried out using blood. This rearrangement joins TRBV5-4 to TRBJ1-2, with 9 bases aligning to TRBD1. CDR3 in amino acids: CASSWGQGGYGYTF. The CDR3 DNA reads as TGTGCCAGCAGCTGGGGACAGGGAGGATATGGCTACACCTTC.